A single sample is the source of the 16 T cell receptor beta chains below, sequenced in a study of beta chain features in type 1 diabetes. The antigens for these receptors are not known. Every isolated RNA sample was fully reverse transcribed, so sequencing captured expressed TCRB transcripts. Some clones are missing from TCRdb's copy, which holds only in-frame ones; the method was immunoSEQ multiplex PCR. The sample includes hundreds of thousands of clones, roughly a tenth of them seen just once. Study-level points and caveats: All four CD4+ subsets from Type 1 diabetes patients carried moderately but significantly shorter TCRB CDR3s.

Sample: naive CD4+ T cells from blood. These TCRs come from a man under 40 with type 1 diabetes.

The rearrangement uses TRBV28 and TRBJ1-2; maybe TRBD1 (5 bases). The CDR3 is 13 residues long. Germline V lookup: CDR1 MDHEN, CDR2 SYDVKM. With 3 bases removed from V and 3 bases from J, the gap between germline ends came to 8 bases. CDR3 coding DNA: TGTGCCAGCAGTTTGCGGGGGGACTATGGCTACACCTTC. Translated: CASSLRGDYGYTF.

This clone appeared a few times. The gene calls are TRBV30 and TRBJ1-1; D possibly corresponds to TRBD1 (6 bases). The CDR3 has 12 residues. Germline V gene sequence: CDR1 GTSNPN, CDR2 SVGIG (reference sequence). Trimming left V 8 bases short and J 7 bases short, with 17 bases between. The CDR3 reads CAAWGLLLEAFF. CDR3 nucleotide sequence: TGTGCCGCGTGGGGGCTCCTACTTGAAGCTTTCTTT.

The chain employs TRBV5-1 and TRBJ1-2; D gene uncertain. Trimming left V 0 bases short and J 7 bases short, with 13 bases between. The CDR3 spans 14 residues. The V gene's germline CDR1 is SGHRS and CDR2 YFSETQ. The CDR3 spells CASSLAGSQVGYTF. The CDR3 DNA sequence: TGCGCCAGCAGCTTGGCGGGGAGCCAGGTTGGCTACACCTTC.

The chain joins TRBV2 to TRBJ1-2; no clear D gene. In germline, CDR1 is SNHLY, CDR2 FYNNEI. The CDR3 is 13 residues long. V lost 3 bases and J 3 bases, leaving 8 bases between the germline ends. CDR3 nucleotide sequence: TGTGCCAGCAGTGACAGACAATACTATGGCTACACCTTC. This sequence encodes CASSDRQYYGYTF.

CDR3 coding DNA: TGTGCCAGCAGCTGGGAGGGATGGGGCACTGAAGCTTTCTTT. It translates to CASSWEGWGTEAFF. The chain has TRBV7-3 and TRBJ1-1; no firm D call. The V and J ends lost 4 bases and 4 bases respectively, with 13 bases between them. The CDR3 loop spans 14 amino acids. Germline lookup yields CDR1 SGHTA and CDR2 FQGTGA.

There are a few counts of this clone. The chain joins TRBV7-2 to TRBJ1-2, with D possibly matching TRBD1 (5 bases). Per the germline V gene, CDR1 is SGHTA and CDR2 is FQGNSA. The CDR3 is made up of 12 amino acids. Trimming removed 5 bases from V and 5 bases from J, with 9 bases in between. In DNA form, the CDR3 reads TGTGCCAGCAGCCCAGACAGTTATGGCTACACCTTC. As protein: CASSPDSYGYTF.

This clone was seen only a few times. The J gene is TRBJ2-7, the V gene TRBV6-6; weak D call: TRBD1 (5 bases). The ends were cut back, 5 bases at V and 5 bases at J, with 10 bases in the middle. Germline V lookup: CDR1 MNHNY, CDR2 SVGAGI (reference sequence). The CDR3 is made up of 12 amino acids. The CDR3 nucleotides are TGTGCCAGCAGTGCCAGGGTCCACGAGCAGTACTTC. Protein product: CASSARVHEQYF.

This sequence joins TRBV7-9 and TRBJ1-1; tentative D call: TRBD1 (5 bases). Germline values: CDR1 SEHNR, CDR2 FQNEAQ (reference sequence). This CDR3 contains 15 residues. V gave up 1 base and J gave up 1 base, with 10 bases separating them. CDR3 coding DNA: TGTGCCAGCAGCTTAGGTAACAGGAGGAACACTGAAGCTTTCTTT. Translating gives CASSLGNRRNTEAFF.

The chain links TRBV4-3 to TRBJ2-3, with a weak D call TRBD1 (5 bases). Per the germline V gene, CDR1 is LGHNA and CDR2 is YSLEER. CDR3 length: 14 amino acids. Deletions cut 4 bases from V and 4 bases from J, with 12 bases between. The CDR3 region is CASSPLGRSDTQYF. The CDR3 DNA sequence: TGCGCCAGCAGCCCTCTGGGGCGATCAGATACGCAGTATTTT.

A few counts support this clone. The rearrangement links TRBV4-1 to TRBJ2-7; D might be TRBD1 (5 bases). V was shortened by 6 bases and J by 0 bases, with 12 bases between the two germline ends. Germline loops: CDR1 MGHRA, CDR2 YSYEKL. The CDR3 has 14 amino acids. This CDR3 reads CASRPRQSSYEQYF. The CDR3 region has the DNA TGCGCCAGCAGGCCCAGACAGAGCTCCTACGAGCAGTACTTC.

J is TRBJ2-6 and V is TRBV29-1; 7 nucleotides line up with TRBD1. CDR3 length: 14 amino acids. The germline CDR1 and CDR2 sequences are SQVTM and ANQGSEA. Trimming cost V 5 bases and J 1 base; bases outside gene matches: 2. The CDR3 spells CSVKGQSGANVLTF. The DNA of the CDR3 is TGCAGCGTTAAGGGACAGTCTGGGGCCAACGTCCTGACTTTC.

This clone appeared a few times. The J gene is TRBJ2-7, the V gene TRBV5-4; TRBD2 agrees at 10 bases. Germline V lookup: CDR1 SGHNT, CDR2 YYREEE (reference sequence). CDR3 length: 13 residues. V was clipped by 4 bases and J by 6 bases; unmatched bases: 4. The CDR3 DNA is TGTGCCAGCAGCCAGGGACTAGCGCCCGAGCAGTACTTC. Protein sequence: CASSQGLAPEQYF.

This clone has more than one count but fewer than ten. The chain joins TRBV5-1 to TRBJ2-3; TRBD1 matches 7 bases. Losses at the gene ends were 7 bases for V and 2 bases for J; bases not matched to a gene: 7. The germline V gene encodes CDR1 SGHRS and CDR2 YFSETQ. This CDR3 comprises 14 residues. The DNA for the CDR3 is TGCGCCAGCCGAATAGGGACAGCCACAGATACGCAGTATTTT. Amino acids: CASRIGTATDTQYF.

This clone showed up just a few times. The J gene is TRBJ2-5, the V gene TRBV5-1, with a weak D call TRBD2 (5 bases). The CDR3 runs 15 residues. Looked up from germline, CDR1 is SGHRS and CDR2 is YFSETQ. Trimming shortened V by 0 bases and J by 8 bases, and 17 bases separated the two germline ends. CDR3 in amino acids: CASSLALGLSSTQYF. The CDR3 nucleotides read TGCGCCAGCAGCTTGGCTCTAGGACTTTCTAGCACCCAGTACTTC.

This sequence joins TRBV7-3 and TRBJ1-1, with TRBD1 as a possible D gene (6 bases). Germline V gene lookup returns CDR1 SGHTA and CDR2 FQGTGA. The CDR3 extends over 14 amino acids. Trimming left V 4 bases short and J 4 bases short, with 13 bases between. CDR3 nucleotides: TGTGCCAGCAGCTCGGGGGGCGCAGGCACTGAAGCTTTCTTT. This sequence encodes CASSSGGAGTEAFF.

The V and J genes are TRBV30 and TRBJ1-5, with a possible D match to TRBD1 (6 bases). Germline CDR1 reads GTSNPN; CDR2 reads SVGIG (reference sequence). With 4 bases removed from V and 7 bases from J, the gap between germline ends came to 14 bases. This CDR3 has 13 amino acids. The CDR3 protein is CAWNPGAKQPQHF. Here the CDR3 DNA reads TGTGCCTGGAATCCAGGGGCCAAACAGCCCCAGCATTTT.